Shown below are 3 T cell receptor beta chains from a single sample sequenced in a study of blood T cell repertoires in COVID-19. Sequenced by immunoSEQ multiplex PCR; TCRdb stores in-frame clones only, minus some. The sample has about 330,000 clones; roughly 88% are singletons. The sample was PBMCs or T cells enriched from blood (not recorded which). These receptors were obtained from a young man who had recovered from COVID-19.

The J gene is TRBJ1-4, the V gene TRBV5-5, with 8 bases that match TRBD1. Germline loops: CDR1 SGHKS, CDR2 YYEKEE (reference sequence). V trimming: 2 bases; J trimming: 8 bases; junction bases outside the gene matches: 5. The CDR3 is 14 amino acids. The CDR3 spells CASSFDRGREKLFF. The CDR3 coding sequence is TGTGCCAGCAGCTTCGACAGGGGACGAGAAAAACTGTTTTTT. The entire variable domain, with the rest obtained from reference TRBV5-5 and TRBJ1-4, is as follows: DAGVTQSPTHLIKTRGQQVTLRCSPISGHKSVSWYQQVLGQGPQFIFQYYEKEERGRGNFPDRFSARQFPNYSSELNVNALLLGDSALYLCASSFDRGREKLFFGSGTQLSVL.

The genes are TRBV9 and TRBJ2-1; TRBD2 might be the D (6 bases). Trimming stripped 0 bases from V and 4 bases from J, with 11 bases between. Germline V gene data show CDR1 as SGDLS and CDR2 as YYNGEE. The CDR3 runs 15 residues. The CDR3 loop is CASSVEGDSYNEQFF. The CDR3, as DNA: TGTGCCAGCAGCGTAGAAGGGGACTCATACAATGAGCAGTTCTTC.

V usage is TRBV10-3 and J usage is TRBJ2-1; unclear D gene. CDR3 length: 14 amino acids. V lost 0 bases and J lost 6, with 9 bases in between. The germline V gene encodes CDR1 ENHRY and CDR2 SYGVKD. The CDR3 loop is CAISESTASNEQFF. CDR3 in DNA: TGTGCCATCAGTGAGTCAACAGCCAGCAATGAGCAGTTCTTC.